The clone carrying this TCR beta chain occurred a few times. The target antigen is unknown. The data were taken from a study of cytomegalovirus exposure and HLA in healthy donors. Study conclusions and caveats: In a later analysis, compared with equally common non-associated chains, HLA-associated beta chains were more expanded. Sequencing depth roughly uniform across donors was assumed in presence/absence analyses.

CDR1 and CDR2 (germline): SNHLY, FYNNEI. Trimming took 5 bases from V and 0 from J; bases not matched to a gene: 10. CDR3 length: 17 residues. 60 Vbeta and 13 Jbeta primers were used in PCR. Libraries were prepared by immunoSEQ multiplex PCR; TCRdb keeps only in-frame clonotypes and omits some of them. Among under 150,000 clones listed, over 60% were seen once. The receptor's source is a man aged 35-49 years in good health and CMV-seronegative. This rearrangement joins TRBV2 to TRBJ2-1; 7 bases are shared with TRBD2. Material for sequencing was PBMCs. The CDR3 protein is CASSYLLGGSSYNEQFF. CDR3 DNA: TGTGCCAGCAGTTACCTCCTGGGCGGGAGCTCCTACAATGAGCAGTTCTTC.